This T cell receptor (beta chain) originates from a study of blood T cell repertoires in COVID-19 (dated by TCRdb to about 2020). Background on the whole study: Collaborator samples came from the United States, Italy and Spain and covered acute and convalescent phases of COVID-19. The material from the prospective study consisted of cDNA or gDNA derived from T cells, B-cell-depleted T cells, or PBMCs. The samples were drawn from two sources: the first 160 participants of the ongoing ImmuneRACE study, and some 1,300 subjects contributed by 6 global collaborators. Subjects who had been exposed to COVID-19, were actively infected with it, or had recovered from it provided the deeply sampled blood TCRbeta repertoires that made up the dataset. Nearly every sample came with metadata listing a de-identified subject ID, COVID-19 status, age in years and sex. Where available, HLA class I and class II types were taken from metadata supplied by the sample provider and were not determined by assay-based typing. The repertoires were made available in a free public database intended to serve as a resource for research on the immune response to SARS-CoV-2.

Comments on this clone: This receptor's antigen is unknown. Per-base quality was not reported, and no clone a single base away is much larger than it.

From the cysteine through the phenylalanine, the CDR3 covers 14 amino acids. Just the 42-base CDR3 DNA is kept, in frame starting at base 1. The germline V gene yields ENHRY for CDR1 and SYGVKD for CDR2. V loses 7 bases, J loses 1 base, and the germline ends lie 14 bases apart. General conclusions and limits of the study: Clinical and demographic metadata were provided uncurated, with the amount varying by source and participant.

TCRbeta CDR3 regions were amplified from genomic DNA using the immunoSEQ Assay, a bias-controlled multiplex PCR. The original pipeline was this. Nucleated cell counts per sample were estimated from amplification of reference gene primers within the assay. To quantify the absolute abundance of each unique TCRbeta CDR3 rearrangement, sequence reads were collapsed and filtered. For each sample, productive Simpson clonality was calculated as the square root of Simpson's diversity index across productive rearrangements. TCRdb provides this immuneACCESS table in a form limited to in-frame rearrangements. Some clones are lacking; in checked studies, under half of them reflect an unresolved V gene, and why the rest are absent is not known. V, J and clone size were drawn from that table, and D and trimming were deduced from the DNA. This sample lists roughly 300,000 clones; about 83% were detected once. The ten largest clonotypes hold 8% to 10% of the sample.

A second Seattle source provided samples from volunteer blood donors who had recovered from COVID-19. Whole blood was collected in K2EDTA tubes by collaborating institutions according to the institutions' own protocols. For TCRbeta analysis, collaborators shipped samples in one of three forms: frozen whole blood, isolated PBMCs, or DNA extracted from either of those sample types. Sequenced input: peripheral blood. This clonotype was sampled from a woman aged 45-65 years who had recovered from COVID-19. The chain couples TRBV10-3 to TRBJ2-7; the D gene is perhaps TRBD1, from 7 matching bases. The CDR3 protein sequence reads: CAITDRRGSYEQYF. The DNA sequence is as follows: TGTGCCATCACGGACAGGAGGGGGTCCTACGAGCAGTACTTC.